This is a list of T cell receptor beta chains from one sample in a study of shared clonotypes between healthy human individuals. Assay used: immunoSEQ multiplex PCR; TCRdb lists only in-frame clones, some missing. This sample has about 1.9 million clones; approximately 92% occur once, and the top ten carry more than 1.5%. The material sequenced was naive CD8+ T cells from PBMCs. Receptors originate from a man aged 18-30 years in good health. Some clones in this sample may be carry-over from other donors' samples. Each CDR3 is given with its conserved first and last residue. D genes are given only for firm matches. Only part of the rows carry a size: once, few, many, or a class if the clone is expanded.

CDR3nt: TGTGCCATCAGTGAGGTGCCCGAAGCTTTCTTT; CDR3aa: CAISEVPEAFF; j_gene: TRBJ1-1; v_gene: TRBV10-3; d_gene: NA; abundance: NA
CDR3nt: TGCAGCGTGCCCAGCGGAACGGGACCGGGGGAGCAGTTCTTC; CDR3aa: CSVPSGTGPGEQFF; j_gene: TRBJ2-1; v_gene: TRBV29-1; d_gene: NA; abundance: NA
CDR3nt: TGTGCCAGTAGTATCAACGCAGTAAGCACAGATACGCAGTATTTT; CDR3aa: CASSINAVSTDTQYF; j_gene: TRBJ2-3; v_gene: TRBV19; d_gene: NA; abundance: NA
CDR3nt: TGTGCCAGCGGGGCCGATGGGACCCAGTACTTC; CDR3aa: CASGADGTQYF; j_gene: TRBJ2-5; v_gene: TRBV19; d_gene: NA; abundance: NA
CDR3nt: TGCGCCAGCAGCCGATTACTAGCGCCCACAGAGACCCAGTACTTC; CDR3aa: CASSRLLAPTETQYF; j_gene: TRBJ2-5; v_gene: TRBV4-3; d_gene: TRBD2; abundance: NA
CDR3nt: TGTGCCAGCAGCCCGACAGGTCTGAGCTCTGGGGCCAACGTCCTGACTTTC; CDR3aa: CASSPTGLSSGANVLTF; j_gene: TRBJ2-6; v_gene: TRBV7-3; d_gene: NA; abundance: NA
CDR3nt: TGTGCCAGCAGCACAGGGGGGTCCAGTTACGAGCAGTACTTC; CDR3aa: CASSTGGSSYEQYF; j_gene: TRBJ2-7; v_gene: TRBV9; d_gene: TRBD1; abundance: NA
CDR3nt: TGTGCCAGCAGCCTGGGGGAGGGGACCTTGAGGGAGCAGTACTTC; CDR3aa: CASSLGEGTLREQYF; j_gene: TRBJ2-7; v_gene: TRBV11-2; d_gene: TRBD2; abundance: NA
CDR3nt: TGCGCCAGCAGCCTCTCGACTGGTTCTAACTATGGCTACACCTTC; CDR3aa: CASSLSTGSNYGYTF; j_gene: TRBJ1-2; v_gene: TRBV4-3; d_gene: NA; abundance: NA
CDR3nt: TGCAGCGCGAGGACGGGGCCCTCCTATGGCTACACCTTC; CDR3aa: CSARTGPSYGYTF; j_gene: TRBJ1-2; v_gene: TRBV29-1; d_gene: NA; abundance: NA
CDR3nt: TGTGCCAGCAGAATGCTAAGCATGTACAATGAGCAGTTCTTC; CDR3aa: CASRMLSMYNEQFF; j_gene: TRBJ2-1; v_gene: TRBV27; d_gene: NA; abundance: NA
CDR3nt: TGTGCCAGCAGCCCAGGACAGGGAGTTGGCTATGGCTACACCTTC; CDR3aa: CASSPGQGVGYGYTF; j_gene: TRBJ1-2; v_gene: TRBV11-1; d_gene: TRBD1; abundance: NA
CDR3nt: TGTGCCAGCAGTAGCCCCGGACAAACCCTCACAGATACGCAGTATTTT; CDR3aa: CASSSPGQTLTDTQYF; j_gene: TRBJ2-3; v_gene: TRBV28; d_gene: NA; abundance: NA
CDR3nt: TGTGCCAGCAGTTTAGCAGATAGCACAGATACGCAGTATTTT; CDR3aa: CASSLADSTDTQYF; j_gene: TRBJ2-3; v_gene: TRBV28; d_gene: NA; abundance: NA
CDR3nt: TGTGCCAGCAGCATGGGACCATCGTCCGTCTACGAGCAGTACTTC; CDR3aa: CASSMGPSSVYEQYF; j_gene: TRBJ2-7; v_gene: TRBV7-9; d_gene: NA; abundance: NA
CDR3nt: TGCGCCAGTTTTGATAGGGACGGAGCCAACACCGAAGCTTTCTTT; CDR3aa: CASFDRDGANTEAFF; j_gene: TRBJ1-1; v_gene: TRBV10-2; d_gene: NA; abundance: NA
CDR3nt: TGCGCCAGCAGCCAGAACCGGGACAGGGGTATTATTAGGACAGATACGCAGTATTTT; CDR3aa: CASSQNRDRGIIRTDTQYF; j_gene: TRBJ2-3; v_gene: TRBV4-3; d_gene: TRBD1; abundance: NA
CDR3nt: TGTGCCAGCAGCACGGGACTAGCGGGGGCCTACGAGCAGTACTTC; CDR3aa: CASSTGLAGAYEQYF; j_gene: TRBJ2-7; v_gene: TRBV5-6; d_gene: TRBD2; abundance: NA
CDR3nt: TGTGCCGCAGGGGCCAGGGCACTCCAAGAGACCCAGTACTTC; CDR3aa: CAAGARALQETQYF; j_gene: TRBJ2-5; v_gene: TRBV6-5; d_gene: NA; abundance: NA
CDR3nt: TGTGCCAGCAGCGTCGATCCAGGGTCCTCCTACAATGAGCAGTTCTTC; CDR3aa: CASSVDPGSSYNEQFF; j_gene: TRBJ2-1; v_gene: TRBV9; d_gene: NA; abundance: NA
CDR3nt: TGTGCCAGCAGCTCTCACCCCTACGAGCAGTACTTC; CDR3aa: CASSSHPYEQYF; j_gene: TRBJ2-7; v_gene: TRBV5-5; d_gene: NA; abundance: NA
CDR3nt: TGTGCCAGCAGTCCCGACCGCCGTACAGATACGCAGTATTTT; CDR3aa: CASSPDRRTDTQYF; j_gene: TRBJ2-3; v_gene: TRBV27; d_gene: NA; abundance: NA
CDR3nt: TGTGCCAGTAGTATAGATGAGATGAAATCCTACAATGAGCAGTTCTTC; CDR3aa: CASSIDEMKSYNEQFF; j_gene: TRBJ2-1; v_gene: TRBV19; d_gene: NA; abundance: NA
CDR3nt: TGTGCCAGCAGCTCGGGGGCAGGGTCATATAGCAATCAGCCCCAGCATTTT; CDR3aa: CASSSGAGSYSNQPQHF; j_gene: TRBJ1-5; v_gene: TRBV7-8; d_gene: NA; abundance: NA
CDR3nt: TGTGCCAGCAGTCCCCCGACAGGGCTCTATGGCTACACCTTC; CDR3aa: CASSPPTGLYGYTF; j_gene: TRBJ1-2; v_gene: TRBV28; d_gene: TRBD1; abundance: few
CDR3nt: TGCAGCGTTGTTGGGACTAGCGGGAGTTCGTACAATGAGCAGTTCTTC; CDR3aa: CSVVGTSGSSYNEQFF; j_gene: TRBJ2-1; v_gene: TRBV29-1; d_gene: TRBD2; abundance: NA
CDR3nt: TGTGCCAGCAGTTACCCCCGACTAGAGAGCTCCTACGAGCAGTACTTC; CDR3aa: CASSYPRLESSYEQYF; j_gene: TRBJ2-7; v_gene: TRBV6-5; d_gene: NA; abundance: NA
CDR3nt: TGTGCCAGCAGCAGCTGGACTAGCGAAACCTACGAGCAGTACTTC; CDR3aa: CASSSWTSETYEQYF; j_gene: TRBJ2-7; v_gene: TRBV14; d_gene: TRBD2; abundance: NA
CDR3nt: TGTGCCAGAAGAGGACTAGCGGGAAAGCACGAGCAGTACTTC; CDR3aa: CARRGLAGKHEQYF; j_gene: TRBJ2-7; v_gene: TRBV5-3; d_gene: TRBD2; abundance: NA
CDR3nt: TGTGCCAGCAGTTTATCCCTTTCGGGGGTTTCCTACAATGAGCAGTTCTTC; CDR3aa: CASSLSLSGVSYNEQFF; j_gene: TRBJ2-1; v_gene: TRBV27; d_gene: NA; abundance: once
CDR3nt: TGTGCCAGCAGCTCGGGAAACGGGGAGCTGTTTTTT; CDR3aa: CASSSGNGELFF; j_gene: TRBJ2-2; v_gene: TRBV11-2; d_gene: NA; abundance: NA
CDR3nt: TGTGCCAGCAGGGGACGTCTGAGCTCCTACGAGCAGTACTTC; CDR3aa: CASRGRLSSYEQYF; j_gene: TRBJ2-7; v_gene: TRBV25-1; d_gene: NA; abundance: NA
CDR3nt: TGTGCCAGCAGTCCGACAGGGGTTAATGAAAAACTGTTTTTT; CDR3aa: CASSPTGVNEKLFF; j_gene: TRBJ1-4; v_gene: TRBV27; d_gene: TRBD1; abundance: NA
CDR3nt: TGTGCCAGCAGTTTACGGGGGGACTCGCGTGAAAAACTGTTTTTT; CDR3aa: CASSLRGDSREKLFF; j_gene: TRBJ1-4; v_gene: TRBV28; d_gene: NA; abundance: NA
CDR3nt: TGTGCCAGCAGGGACAGCCGCTCTGGAAACACCATATATTTT; CDR3aa: CASRDSRSGNTIYF; j_gene: TRBJ1-3; v_gene: TRBV6-5; d_gene: NA; abundance: NA
CDR3nt: TGTGCCAGCAGTTTCGACCCCGCCAATGAGCAGTTCTTC; CDR3aa: CASSFDPANEQFF; j_gene: TRBJ2-1; v_gene: TRBV27; d_gene: NA; abundance: NA
CDR3nt: TGTGCCAGCAGTTTAAGTCCCACTGAAGCTTTCTTT; CDR3aa: CASSLSPTEAFF; j_gene: TRBJ1-1; v_gene: TRBV28; d_gene: NA; abundance: NA
CDR3nt: TGCGCCAGCAGCCAAGATCATCGCCTAGCGGGTTTAAATGAGCAGTTCTTC; CDR3aa: CASSQDHRLAGLNEQFF; j_gene: TRBJ2-1; v_gene: TRBV4-3; d_gene: TRBD2; abundance: NA
CDR3nt: TGTGCCAGCAGTTTGAAGACAGGGACTAACTATGGCTACACCTTC; CDR3aa: CASSLKTGTNYGYTF; j_gene: TRBJ1-2; v_gene: TRBV27; d_gene: TRBD1; abundance: NA